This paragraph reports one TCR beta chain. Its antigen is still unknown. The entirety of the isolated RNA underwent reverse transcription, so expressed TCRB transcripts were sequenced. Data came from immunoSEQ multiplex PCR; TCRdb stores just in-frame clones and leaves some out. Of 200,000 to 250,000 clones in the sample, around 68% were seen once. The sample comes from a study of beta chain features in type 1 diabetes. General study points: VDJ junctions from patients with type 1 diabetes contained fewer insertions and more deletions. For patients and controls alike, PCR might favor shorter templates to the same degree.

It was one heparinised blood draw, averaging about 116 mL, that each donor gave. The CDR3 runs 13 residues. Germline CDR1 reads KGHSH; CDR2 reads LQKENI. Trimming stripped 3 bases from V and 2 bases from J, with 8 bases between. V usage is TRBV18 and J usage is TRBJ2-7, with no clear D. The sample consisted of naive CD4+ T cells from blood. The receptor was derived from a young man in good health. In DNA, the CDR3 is TGTGCCAGCTCACCGGCAGTAGCCTACGAGCAGTACTTC. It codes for CASSPAVAYEQYF.